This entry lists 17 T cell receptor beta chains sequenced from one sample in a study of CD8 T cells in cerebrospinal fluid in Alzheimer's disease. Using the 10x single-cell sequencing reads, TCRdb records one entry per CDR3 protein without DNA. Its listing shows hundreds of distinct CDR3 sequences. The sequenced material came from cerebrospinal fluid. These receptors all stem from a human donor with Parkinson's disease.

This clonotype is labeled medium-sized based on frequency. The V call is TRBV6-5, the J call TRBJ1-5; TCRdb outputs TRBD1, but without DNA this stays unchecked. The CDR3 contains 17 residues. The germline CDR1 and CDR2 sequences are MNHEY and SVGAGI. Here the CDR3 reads CASSYVPDRDSNQPQHF.

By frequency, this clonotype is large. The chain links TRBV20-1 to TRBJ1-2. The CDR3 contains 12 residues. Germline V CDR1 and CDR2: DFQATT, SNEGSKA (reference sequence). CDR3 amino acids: CSATLRGGGYTF.

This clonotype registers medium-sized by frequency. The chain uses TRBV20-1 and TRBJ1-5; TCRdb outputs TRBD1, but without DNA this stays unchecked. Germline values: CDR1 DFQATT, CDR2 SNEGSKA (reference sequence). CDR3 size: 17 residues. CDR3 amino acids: CSARYGGLTDSNQPQHF.

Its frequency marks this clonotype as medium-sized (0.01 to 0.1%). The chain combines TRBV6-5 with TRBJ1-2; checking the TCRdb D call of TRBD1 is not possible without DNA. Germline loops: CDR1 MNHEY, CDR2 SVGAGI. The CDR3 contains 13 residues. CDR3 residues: CASRDSPRGGYTF.

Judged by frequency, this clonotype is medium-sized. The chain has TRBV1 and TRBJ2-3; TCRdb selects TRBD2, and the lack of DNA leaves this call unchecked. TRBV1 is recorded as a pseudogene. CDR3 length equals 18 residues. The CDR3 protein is CTSSKRLAGGPKADTQYF.

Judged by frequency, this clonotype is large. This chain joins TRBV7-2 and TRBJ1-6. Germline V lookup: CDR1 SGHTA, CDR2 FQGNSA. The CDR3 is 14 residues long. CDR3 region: CASSGDLRNSPLHF.

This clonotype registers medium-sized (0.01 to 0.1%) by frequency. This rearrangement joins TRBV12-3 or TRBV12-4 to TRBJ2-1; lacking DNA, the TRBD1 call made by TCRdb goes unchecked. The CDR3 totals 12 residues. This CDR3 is CASSPLNNEQFF.

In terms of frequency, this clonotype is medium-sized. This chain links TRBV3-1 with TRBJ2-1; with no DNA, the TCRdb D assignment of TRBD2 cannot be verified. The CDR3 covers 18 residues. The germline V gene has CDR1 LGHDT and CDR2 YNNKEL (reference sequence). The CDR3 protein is CASSQPGTSGRAYNEQFF.

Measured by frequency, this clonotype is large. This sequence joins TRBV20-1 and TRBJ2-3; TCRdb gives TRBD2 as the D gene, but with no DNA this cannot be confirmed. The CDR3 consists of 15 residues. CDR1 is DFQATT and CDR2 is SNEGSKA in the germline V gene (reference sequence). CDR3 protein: CSASGSGGPLDTQYF.

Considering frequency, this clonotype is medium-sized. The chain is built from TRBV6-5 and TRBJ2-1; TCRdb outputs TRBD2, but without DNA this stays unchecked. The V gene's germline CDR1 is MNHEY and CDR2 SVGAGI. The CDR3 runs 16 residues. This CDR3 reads CASSQSGGGSYNEQFF.

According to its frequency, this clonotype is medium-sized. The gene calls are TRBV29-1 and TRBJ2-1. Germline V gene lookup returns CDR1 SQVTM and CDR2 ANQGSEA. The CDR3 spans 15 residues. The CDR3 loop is CSVEVPRPFHNEQFF.

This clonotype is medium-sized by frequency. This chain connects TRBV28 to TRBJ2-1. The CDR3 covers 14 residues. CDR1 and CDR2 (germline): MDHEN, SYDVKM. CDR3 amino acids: CASIGGGSYNEQFF.

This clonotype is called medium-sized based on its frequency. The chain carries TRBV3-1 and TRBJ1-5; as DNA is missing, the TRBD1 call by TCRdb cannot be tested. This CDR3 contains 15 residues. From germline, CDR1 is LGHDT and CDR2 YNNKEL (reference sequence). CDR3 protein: CASSGGTGRYQPQHF. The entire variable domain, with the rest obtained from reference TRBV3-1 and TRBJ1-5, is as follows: DTAVSQTPKYLVTQMGNDKSIKCEQNLGHDTMYWYKQDSKKFLKIMFSYNNKELIINETVPNRFSPKSPDKAHLNLHINSLELGDSAVYFCASSGGTGRYQPQHFGDGTRLSIL.

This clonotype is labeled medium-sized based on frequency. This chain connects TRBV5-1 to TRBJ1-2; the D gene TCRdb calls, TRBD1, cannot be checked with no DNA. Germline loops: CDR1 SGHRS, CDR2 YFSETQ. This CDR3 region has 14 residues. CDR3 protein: CASSWAGARDGYTF.

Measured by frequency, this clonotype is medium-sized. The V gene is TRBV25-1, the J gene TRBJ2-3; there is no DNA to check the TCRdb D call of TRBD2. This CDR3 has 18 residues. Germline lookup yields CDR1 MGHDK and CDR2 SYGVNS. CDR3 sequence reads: CASSEYGTSDIRTDTQYF.

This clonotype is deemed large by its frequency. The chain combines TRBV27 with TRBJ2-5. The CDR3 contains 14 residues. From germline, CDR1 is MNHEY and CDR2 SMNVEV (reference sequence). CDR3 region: CATRKALTWETQYF.

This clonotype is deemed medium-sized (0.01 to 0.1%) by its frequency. The CDR3 spells CASSIASLAGHTQYF. The chain carries TRBV19 and TRBJ2-3; the TRBD2 assignment by TCRdb is unverifiable without DNA. Germline V gives CDR1 LNHDA, CDR2 SQIVND (reference sequence). This CDR3 comprises 15 residues.